This record concerns one T cell receptor beta chain sequence. Its antigen is unknown. These data belong to a study of immune evolution from preneoplasia to lung adenocarcinoma. The wider study: HLA loss of heterozygosity: over 5.5% AIS, about 15% MIA, around 35% ADC, none AAH. Regarding the study as a whole: From normal lung to invasive adenocarcinoma, top clone frequencies appeared to decrease. Clonality was highest in normal lung, lower in later-stage lesions apparently.

Resections took place in Japan or China from about 2013 to 2017. Sequencing was performed with immunoSEQ multiplex PCR; in TCRdb, only in-frame clones are kept and a portion is missing. The sample lists some 11,000 clones; approximately 81% were seen once. Sequencing was performed on FFPE minimally invasive lung adenocarcinoma tissue. This clonotype was sampled from an older person with lung adenocarcinoma.

CDR3: CATSSGTANSPLHF. In DNA form, the CDR3 reads TGTGCCACCAGCAGCGGGACGGCAAATTCACCCCTCCACTTT. The J gene is TRBJ1-6, the V gene TRBV15, with D possibly matching TRBD1 (5 bases). This CDR3 comprises 14 residues. V gave up 3 bases and J gave up 7 bases, with 10 bases separating them. Germline loops: CDR1 LNHNV, CDR2 YYDKDF (reference sequence).